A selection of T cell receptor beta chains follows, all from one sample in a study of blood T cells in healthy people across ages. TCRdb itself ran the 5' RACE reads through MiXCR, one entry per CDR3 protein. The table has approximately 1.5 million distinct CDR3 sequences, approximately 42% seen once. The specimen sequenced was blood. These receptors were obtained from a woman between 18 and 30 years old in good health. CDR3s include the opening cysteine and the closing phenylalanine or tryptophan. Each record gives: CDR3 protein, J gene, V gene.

CAISELGWAGYTF TRBJ1-2 TRBV10-3
CSAHTSGRSRETQYF TRBJ2-5 TRBV20-1
CASSLGVGTKNTVAFF TRBJ1-1 TRBV7-2
CASSIADAGEQFF TRBJ2-1 TRBV19
CASESGTSRNEQFF TRBJ2-1 TRBV10-2
CSAPSGGDYNEQFF TRBJ2-1 TRBV20-1
CASEMGISGANVLTF TRBJ2-6 TRBV10-3
CASSQDIGTPTYEQYF - TRBV4-3
CTVVSYYNEQYF TRBJ2-5 TRBV29-1
CASSPARDEQYF TRBJ2-7 TRBV18
CASSPNRYFSYEQFF TRBJ2-1 TRBV12-3/TRBV12-4